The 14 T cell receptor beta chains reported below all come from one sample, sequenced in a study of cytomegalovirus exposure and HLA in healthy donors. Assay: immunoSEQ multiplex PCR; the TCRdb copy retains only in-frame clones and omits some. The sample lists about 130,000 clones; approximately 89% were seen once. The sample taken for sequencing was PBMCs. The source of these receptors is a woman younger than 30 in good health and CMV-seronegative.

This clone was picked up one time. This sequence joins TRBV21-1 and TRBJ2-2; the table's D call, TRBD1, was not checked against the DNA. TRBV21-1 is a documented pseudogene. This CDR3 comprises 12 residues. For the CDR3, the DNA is TGTGCCAGCCCCGAGGGACAGACGATACCCTTTTTT. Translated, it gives CASPEGQTIPFF.

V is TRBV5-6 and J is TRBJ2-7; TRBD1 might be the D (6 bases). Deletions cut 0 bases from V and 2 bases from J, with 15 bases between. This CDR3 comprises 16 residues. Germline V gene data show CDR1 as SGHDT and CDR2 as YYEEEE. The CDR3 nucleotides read TGTGCCAGCAGCTTGGAAGTGCAGGGGTCTACCTACGAGCAGTACTTC. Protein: CASSLEVQGSTYEQYF.

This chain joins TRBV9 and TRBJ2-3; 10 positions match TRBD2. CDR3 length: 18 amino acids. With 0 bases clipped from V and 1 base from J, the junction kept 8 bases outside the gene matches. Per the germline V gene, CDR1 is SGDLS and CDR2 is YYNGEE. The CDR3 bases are TGTGCCAGCAGCGTAGGTTCGCCTAGCGGGAGAGGCACAGATACGCAGTATTTT. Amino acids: CASSVGSPSGRGTDTQYF.

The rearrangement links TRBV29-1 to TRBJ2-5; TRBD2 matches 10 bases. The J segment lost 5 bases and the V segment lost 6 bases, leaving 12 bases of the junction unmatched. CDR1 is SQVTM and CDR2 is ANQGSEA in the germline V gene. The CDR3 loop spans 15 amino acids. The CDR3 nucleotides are TGCAGCGTCGATTTAGCTAGCGGGAGTTGGGAGACCCAGTACTTC. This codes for CSVDLASGSWETQYF.

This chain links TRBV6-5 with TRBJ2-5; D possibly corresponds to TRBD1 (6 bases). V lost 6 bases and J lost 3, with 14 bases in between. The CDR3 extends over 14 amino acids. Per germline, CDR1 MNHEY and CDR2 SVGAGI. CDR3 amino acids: CASRRADRKETQYF. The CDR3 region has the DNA TGTGCCAGCAGGAGAGCCGACAGGAAAGAGACCCAGTACTTC.

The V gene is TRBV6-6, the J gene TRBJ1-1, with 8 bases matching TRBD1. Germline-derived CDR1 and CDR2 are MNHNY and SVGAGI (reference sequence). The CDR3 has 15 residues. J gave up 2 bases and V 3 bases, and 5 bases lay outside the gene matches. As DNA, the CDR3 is TGTGCCAGCAGTTATCGGACAGGGACCAACACTGAAGCTTTCTTT. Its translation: CASSYRTGTNTEAFF.

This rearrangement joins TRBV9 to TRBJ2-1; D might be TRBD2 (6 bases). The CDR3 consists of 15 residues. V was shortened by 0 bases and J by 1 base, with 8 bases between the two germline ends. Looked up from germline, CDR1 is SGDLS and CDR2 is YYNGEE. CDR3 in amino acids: CASSVEGGSYNEQFF. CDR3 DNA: TGTGCCAGCAGCGTAGAAGGAGGGTCCTACAATGAGCAGTTCTTC. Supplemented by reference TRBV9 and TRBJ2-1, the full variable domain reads DSGVTQTPKHLITATGQRVTLRCSPRSGDLSVYWYQQSLDQGLQFLIQYYNGEERAKGNILERFSAQQFPDLHSELNLSSLELGDSALYFCASSVEGGSYNEQFFGPGTRLTVL.

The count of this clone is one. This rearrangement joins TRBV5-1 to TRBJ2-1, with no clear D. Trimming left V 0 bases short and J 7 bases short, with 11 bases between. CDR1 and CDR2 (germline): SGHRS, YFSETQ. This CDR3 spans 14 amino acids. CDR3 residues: CASSLAGTTNEQFF. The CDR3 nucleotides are TGCGCCAGCAGCTTGGCCGGTACTACAAATGAGCAGTTCTTC. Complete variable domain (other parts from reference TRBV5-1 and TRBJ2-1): KAGVTQTPRYLIKTRGQQVTLSCSPISGHRSVSWYQQTPGQGLQFLFEYFSETQRNKGNFPGRFSGRQFSNSRSEMNVSTLELGDSALYLCASSLAGTTNEQFFGPGTRLTVL.

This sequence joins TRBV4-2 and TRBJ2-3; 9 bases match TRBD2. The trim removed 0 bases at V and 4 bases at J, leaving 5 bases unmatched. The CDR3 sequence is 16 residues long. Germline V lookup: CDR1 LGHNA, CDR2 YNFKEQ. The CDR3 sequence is CASSQEPTSGADTQYF. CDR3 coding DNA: TGTGCCAGCAGCCAAGAACCGACTAGCGGCGCAGATACGCAGTATTTT.

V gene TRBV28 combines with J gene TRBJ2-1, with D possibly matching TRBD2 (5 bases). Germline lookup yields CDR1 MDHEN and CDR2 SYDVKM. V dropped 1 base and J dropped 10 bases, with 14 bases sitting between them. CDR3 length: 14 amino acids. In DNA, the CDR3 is TGTGCCAGCAGTTTATTGTCTAGCTCTCGCGAGCAGTTCTTC. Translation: CASSLLSSSREQFF.

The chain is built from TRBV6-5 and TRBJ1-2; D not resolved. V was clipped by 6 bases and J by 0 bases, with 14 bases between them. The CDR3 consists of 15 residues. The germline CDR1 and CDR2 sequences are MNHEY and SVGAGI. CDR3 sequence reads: CASSPLGRANYGYTF. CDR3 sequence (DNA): TGTGCCAGCAGCCCCCTGGGCAGAGCTAACTATGGCTACACCTTC.

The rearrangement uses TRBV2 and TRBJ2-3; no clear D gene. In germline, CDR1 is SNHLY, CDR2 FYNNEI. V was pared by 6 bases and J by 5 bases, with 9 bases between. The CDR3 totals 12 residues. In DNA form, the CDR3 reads TGTGCCAGCAGCTTAGTGTTAGATACGCAGTATTTT. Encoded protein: CASSLVLDTQYF.

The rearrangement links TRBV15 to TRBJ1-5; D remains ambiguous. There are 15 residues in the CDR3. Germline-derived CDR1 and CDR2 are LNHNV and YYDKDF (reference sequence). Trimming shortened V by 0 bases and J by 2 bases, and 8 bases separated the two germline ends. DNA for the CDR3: TGTGCCACCAGCAGAGATTTCGGGGGCAATCAGCCCCAGCATTTT. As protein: CATSRDFGGNQPQHF.

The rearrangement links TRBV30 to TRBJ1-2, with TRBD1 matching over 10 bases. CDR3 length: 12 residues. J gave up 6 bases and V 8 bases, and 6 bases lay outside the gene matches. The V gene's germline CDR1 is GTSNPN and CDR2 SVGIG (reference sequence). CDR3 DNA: TGTGCCCGAGGGACAGGGGTCCATGGCTACACCTTC. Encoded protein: CARGTGVHGYTF.